The subject of this entry is one T cell receptor beta chain. Its antigen remains unknown. Data came from immunoSEQ multiplex PCR; TCRdb stores just in-frame clones and leaves some out. The data hold about 130,000 clones, with roughly nine tenths observed a single time. The record originates from a study of cytomegalovirus exposure and HLA in healthy donors. At the level of the study: Later analysis reported that the 120 validation repertoires shared the platform of the approximately 670 first-cohort repertoires.

Regarding the study as a whole: The study labeled 170 or so TCR beta chains cytomegalovirus-associated. Subsequent analysis revealed that first-cohort TCR clusters tended to co-occur in the 120 or so validation repertoires. Published work reported that the classifier diagnosed cytomegalovirus status with high specificity and sensitivity.

Trimming removed 7 bases from V and 4 bases from J, with 14 bases in between. The CDR3 spans 14 residues. The germline V gene encodes CDR1 SGHAT and CDR2 FQNNGV. Sequenced sample: PBMCs. The TCR was taken from a woman aged 18-29 years in good health and CMV-seronegative. This chain links TRBV11-2 with TRBJ2-1; the D gene is possibly TRBD2 (6 bases). CDR3 bases: TGTGCCAGCACCGCTGGGGGAGGATACAATGAGCAGTTCTTC. It is translated as CASTAGGGYNEQFF. Drawing the rest from reference TRBV11-2 and TRBJ2-1, the complete variable domain is EAGVAQSPRYKIIEKRQSVAFWCNPISGHATLYWYQQILGQGPKLLIQFQNNGVVDDSQLPKDRFSAERLKGVDSTLKIQPAKLEDSAVYLCASTAGGGYNEQFFGPGTRLTVL.